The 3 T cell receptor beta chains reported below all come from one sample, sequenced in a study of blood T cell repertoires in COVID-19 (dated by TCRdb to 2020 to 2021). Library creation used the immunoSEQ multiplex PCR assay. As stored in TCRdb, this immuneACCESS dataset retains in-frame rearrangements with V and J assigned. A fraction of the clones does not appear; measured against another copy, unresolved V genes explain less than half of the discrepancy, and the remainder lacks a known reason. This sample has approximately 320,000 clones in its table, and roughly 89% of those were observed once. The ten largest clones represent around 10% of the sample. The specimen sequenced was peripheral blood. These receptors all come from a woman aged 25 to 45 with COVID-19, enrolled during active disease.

The CDR3 region has the DNA TGTGCCAGCAGCTCAAATTTAGGAGGGGATACGCAGTATTTT. Protein sequence: CASSSNLGGDTQYF. The chain carries TRBV5-4 and TRBJ2-3, with D perhaps matching TRBD2 (6 bases). V was clipped by 3 bases and J by 6 bases, with 14 bases between them. The CDR3 totals 14 residues. The germline CDR1 and CDR2 sequences are SGHNT and YYREEE (reference sequence).

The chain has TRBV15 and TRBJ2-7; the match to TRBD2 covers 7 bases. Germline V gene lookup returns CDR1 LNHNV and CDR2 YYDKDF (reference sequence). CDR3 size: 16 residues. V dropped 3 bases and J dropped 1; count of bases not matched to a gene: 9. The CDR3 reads CATSRGRGGYSYEQYF. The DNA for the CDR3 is TGTGCCACCAGCAGGGGAAGGGGAGGGTATTCCTACGAGCAGTACTTC.

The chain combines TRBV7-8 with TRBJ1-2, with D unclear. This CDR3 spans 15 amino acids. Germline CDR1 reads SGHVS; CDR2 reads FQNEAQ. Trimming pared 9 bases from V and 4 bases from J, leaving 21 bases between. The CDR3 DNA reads TGTGCCAGTCGGCCTTGGGGAGCCCTTAGCTATGGCTACACCTTC. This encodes CASRPWGALSYGYTF.